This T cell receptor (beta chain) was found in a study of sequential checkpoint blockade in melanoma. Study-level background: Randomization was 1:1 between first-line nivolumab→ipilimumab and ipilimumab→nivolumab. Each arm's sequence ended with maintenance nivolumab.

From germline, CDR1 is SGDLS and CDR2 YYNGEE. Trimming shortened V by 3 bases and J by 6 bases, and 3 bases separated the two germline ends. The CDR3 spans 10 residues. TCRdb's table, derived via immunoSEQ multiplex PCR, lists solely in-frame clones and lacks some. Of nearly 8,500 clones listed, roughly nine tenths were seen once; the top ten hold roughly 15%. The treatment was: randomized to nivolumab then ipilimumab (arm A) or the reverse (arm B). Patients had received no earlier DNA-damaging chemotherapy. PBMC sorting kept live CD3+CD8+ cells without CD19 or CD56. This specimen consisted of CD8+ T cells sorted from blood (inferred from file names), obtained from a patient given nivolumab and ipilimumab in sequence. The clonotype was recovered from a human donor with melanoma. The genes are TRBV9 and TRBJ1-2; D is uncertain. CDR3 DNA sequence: TGTGCCAGCAGCGGAGATGGCTACACCTTC. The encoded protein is CASSGDGYTF.